One and the same sample provided the 4 T cell receptor beta chains below, sequenced in a study of spatial heterogeneity in lung cancer. One entry per CDR3 protein, called by TCRdb with MiXCR from the 5' RACE reads. The top ten clones hold 2% to 3% of a sample with 12,000 or so distinct CDR3 sequences, approximately 14% of them seen once. Time point described: sample taken at primary tumor resection. Sequencing covered unsorted whole RNA taken from tumor, nontumor lung or frozen PBMC. The specimen was PBMCs, collected at surgery. These receptors came from a female donor with early-stage non-small cell lung cancer.

This clonotype was seen only a few times. This chain connects TRBV2 to TRBJ2-2, with D unclear. Trimming shortened V by 6 bases and J by 4 bases, and 12 bases separated the two germline ends. Germline V gene lookup returns CDR1 SNHLY and CDR2 FYNNEI. The CDR3 has 14 amino acids. The CDR3: CASRSRVSTGELFF. The CDR3 DNA follows: TGTGCCAGCAGGTCCCGGGTCAGCACCGGGGAGCTGTTTTTT.

There are many counts of this clonotype. J is TRBJ2-5 and V is TRBV20-1, with D maybe TRBD2 (6 bases). The CDR3 length is 14 residues. V lost 3 bases and J lost 1, with 12 bases in between. The germline CDR1 and CDR2 sequences are DFQATT and SNEGSKA (reference sequence). The CDR3 here is CSASDKRVQETQYF. The CDR3 DNA sequence: TGCAGTGCTAGCGACAAGCGGGTCCAAGAGACCCAGTACTTC.

The chain has TRBV20-1 and TRBJ2-7, with 12 bases matching TRBD1. Germline lookup yields CDR1 DFQATT and CDR2 SNEGSKA (reference sequence). The CDR3 spans 14 residues. V trimming: 6 bases; J trimming: 5 bases; junction bases outside the gene matches: 8. CDR3 DNA sequence: TGCAGTGCCGAGGGACAGGGGGCGCGCCACGAGCAGTACTTC. Its protein is CSAEGQGARHEQYF.

This chain links TRBV7-8 with TRBJ2-7; D call uncertain. The CDR3 runs to 15 residues. In germline, CDR1 is SGHVS, CDR2 FQNEAQ. Deletions cut 4 bases from V and 0 bases from J, with 13 bases between. CDR3 DNA sequence: TGTGCCAGCAGCTCCCTTAGCCTTAGCTCCTACGAGCAGTACTTC. This codes for CASSSLSLSSYEQYF.